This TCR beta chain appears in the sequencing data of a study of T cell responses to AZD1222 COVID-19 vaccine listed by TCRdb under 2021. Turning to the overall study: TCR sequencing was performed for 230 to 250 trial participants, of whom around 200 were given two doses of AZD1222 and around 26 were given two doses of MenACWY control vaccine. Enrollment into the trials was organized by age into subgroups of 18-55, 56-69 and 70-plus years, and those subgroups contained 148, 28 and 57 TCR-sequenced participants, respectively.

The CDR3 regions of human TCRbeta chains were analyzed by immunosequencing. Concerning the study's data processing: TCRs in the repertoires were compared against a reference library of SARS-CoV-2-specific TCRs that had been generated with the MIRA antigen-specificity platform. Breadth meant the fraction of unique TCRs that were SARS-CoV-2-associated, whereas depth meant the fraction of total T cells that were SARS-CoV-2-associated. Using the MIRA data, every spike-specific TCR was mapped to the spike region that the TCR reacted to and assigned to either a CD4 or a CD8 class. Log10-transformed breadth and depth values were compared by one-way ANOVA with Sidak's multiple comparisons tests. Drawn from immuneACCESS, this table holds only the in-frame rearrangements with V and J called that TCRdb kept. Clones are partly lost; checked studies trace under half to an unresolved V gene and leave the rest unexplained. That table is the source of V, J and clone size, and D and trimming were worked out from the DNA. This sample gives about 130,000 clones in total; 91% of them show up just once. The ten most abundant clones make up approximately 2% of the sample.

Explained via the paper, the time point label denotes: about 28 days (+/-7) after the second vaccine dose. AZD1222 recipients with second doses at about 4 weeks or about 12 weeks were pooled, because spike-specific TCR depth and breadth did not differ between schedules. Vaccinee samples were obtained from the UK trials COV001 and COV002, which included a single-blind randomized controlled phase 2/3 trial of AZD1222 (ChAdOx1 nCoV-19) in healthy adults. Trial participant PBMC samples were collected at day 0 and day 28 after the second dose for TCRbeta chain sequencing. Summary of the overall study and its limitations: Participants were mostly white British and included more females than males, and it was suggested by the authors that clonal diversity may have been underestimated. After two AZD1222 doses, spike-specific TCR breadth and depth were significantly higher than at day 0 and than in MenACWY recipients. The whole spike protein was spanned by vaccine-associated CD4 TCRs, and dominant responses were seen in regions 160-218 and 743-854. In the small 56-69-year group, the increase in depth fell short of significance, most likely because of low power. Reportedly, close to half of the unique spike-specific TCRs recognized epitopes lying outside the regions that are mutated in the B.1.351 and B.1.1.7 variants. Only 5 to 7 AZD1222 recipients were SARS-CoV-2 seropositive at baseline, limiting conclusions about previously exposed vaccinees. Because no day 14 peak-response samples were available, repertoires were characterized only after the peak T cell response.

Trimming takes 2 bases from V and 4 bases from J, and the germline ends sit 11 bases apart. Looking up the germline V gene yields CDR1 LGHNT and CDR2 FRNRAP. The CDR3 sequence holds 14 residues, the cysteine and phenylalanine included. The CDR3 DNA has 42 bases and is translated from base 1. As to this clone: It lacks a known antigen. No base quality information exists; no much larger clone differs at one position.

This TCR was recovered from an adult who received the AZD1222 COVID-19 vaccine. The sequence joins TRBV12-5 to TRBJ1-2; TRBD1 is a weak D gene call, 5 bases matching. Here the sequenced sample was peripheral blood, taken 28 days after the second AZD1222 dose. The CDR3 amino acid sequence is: CASGLTGDGYGYTF. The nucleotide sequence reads TGTGCTAGTGGTTTGACCGGGGACGGCTATGGCTACACCTTC.